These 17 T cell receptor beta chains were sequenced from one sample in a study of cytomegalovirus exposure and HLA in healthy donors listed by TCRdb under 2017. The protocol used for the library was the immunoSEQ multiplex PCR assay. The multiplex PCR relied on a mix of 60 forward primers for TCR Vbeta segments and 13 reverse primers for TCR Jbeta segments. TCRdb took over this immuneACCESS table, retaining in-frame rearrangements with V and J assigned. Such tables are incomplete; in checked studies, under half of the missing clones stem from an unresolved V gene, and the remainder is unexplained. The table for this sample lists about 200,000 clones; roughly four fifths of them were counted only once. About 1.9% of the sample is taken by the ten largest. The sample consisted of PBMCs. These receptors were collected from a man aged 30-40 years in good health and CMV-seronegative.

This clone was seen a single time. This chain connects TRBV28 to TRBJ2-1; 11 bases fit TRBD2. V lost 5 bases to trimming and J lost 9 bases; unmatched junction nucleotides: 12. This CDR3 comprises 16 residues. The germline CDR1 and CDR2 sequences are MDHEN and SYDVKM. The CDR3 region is CASSLPGLADTPEQFF. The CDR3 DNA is TGTGCCAGCAGTCTACCGGGACTAGCGGACACACCTGAGCAGTTCTTC.

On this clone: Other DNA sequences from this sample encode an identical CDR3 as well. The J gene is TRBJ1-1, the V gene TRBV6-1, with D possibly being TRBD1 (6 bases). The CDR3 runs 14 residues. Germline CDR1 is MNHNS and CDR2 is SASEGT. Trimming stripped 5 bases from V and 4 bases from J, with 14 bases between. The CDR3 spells CASSLLGGRTEAFF. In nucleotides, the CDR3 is TGTGCCAGCAGTTTGTTGGGGGGGCGCACTGAAGCTTTCTTT.

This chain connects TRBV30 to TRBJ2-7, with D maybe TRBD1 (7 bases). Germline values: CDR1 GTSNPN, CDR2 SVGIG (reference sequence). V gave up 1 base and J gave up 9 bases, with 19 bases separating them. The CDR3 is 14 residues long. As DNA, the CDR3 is TGTGCCTGGAGTGGGCAGGGGGGCAGAATAGGGCAGTACTTC. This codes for CAWSGQGGRIGQYF.

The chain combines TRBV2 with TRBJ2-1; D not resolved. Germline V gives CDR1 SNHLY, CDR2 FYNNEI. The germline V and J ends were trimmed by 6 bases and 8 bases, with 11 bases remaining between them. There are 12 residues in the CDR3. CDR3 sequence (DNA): TGTGCCAGCAGGAGACTCTCGGATGAGCAGTTCTTC. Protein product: CASRRLSDEQFF.

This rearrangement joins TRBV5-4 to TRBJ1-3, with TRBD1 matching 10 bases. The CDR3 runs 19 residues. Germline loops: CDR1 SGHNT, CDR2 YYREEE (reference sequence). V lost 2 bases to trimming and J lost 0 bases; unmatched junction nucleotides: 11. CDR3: CASSFFGTGDTLSGNTIYF. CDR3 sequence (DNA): TGTGCCAGCAGCTTCTTCGGGACAGGGGACACCCTCTCTGGAAACACCATATATTTT. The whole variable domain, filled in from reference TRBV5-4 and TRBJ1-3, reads ETGVTQSPTHLIKTRGQQVTLRCSSQSGHNTVSWYQQALGQGPQFIFQYYREEENGRGNFPPRFSGLQFPNYSSELNVNALELDDSALYLCASSFFGTGDTLSGNTIYFGEGSWLTVV.

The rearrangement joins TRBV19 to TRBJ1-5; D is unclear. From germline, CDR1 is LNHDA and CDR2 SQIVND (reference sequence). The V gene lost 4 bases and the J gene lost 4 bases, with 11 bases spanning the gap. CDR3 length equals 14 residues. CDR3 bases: TGTGCCAGTAGTACGATATTAGAGAATCAGCCCCAGCATTTT. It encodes CASSTILENQPQHF. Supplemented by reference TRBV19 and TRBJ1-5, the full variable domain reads DGGITQSPKYLFRKEGQNVTLSCEQNLNHDAMYWYRQDPGQGLRLIYYSQIVNDFQKGDIAEGYSVSREKKESFPLTVTSAQKNPTAFYLCASSTILENQPQHFGDGTRLSIL.

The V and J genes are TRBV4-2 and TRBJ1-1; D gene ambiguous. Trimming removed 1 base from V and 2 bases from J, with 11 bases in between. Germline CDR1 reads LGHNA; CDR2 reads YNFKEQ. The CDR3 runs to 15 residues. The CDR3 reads CASSQGQDTNTEAFF. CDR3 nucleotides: TGTGCCAGCAGCCAAGGGCAGGATACTAACACTGAAGCTTTCTTT.

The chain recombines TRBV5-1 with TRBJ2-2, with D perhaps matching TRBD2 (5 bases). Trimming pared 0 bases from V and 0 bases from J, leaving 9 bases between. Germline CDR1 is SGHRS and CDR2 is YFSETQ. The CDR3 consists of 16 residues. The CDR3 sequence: CASSLDSGANTGELFF. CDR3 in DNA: TGCGCCAGCAGCTTGGACAGCGGAGCGAACACCGGGGAGCTGTTTTTT.

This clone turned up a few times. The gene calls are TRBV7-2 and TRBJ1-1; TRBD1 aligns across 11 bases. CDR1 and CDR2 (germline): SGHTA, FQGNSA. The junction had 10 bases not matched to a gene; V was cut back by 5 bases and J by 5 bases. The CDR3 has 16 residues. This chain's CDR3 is CASSEPGQGGRTEAFF. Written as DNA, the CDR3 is TGTGCCAGCAGCGAACCGGGACAGGGGGGGAGGACTGAAGCTTTCTTT.

The CDR3 DNA sequence: TGTGCCAGTAGTATAGATCCCCCAATGGCGGATGGCTACACCTTC. Translating it yields CASSIDPPMADGYTF. The chain uses TRBV19 and TRBJ1-2; D uncertain. CDR3 size: 15 residues. V was shortened by 0 bases and J by 6 bases, with 14 bases between the two germline ends. Germline V gene sequence: CDR1 LNHDA, CDR2 SQIVND (reference sequence). Full variable domain (remainder filled in from reference TRBV19 and TRBJ1-2): DGGITQSPKYLFRKEGQNVTLSCEQNLNHDAMYWYRQDPGQGLRLIYYSQIVNDFQKGDIAEGYSVSREKKESFPLTVTSAQKNPTAFYLCASSIDPPMADGYTFGSGTRLTVV.

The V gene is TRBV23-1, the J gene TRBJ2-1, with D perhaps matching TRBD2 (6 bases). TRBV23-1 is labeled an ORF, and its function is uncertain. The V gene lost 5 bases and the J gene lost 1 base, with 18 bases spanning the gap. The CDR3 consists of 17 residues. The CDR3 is CASSDLGRRGSYNEQFF. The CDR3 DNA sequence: TGCGCCAGCAGTGATTTAGGGCGGAGGGGATCCTACAATGAGCAGTTCTTC.

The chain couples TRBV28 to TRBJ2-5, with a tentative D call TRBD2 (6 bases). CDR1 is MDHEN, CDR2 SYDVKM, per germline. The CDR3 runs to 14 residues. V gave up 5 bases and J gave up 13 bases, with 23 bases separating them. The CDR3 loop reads CASSLSGSNWGGYF. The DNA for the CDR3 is TGTGCCAGCAGTCTATCCGGGAGCAATTGGGGCGGGTACTTC.

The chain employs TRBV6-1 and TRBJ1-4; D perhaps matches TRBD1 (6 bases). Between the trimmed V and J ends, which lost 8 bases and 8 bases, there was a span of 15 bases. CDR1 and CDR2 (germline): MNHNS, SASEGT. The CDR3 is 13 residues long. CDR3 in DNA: TGTGCCAGCGGTCAGGGGCAGATCGAAAAACTGTTTTTT. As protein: CASGQGQIEKLFF.

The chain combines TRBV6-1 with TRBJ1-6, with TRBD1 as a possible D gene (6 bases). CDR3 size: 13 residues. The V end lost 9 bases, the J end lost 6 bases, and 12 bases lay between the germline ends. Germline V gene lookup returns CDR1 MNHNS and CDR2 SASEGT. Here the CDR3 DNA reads TGTGCCAGTAACGACAGGAGTAATTCACCCCTCCACTTT. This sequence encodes CASNDRSNSPLHF.

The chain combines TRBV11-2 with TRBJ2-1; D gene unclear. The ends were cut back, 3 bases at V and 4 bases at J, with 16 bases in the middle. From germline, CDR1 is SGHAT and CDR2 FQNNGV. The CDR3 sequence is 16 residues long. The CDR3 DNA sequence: TGTGCCAGCAGCTTGATGCTAGACCCGGTTTACAATGAGCAGTTCTTC. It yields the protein CASSLMLDPVYNEQFF.

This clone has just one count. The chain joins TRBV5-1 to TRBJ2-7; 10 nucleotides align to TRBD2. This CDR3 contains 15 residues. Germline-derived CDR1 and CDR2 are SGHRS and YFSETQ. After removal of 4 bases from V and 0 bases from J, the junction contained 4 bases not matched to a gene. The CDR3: CASSQAGGSSYEQYF. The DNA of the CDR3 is TGCGCCAGCAGCCAAGCGGGAGGGAGCTCCTACGAGCAGTACTTC.

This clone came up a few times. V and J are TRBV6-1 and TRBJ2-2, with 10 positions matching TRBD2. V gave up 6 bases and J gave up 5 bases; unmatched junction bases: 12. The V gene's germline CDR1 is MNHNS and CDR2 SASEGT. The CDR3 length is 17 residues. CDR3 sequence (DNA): TGTGCCAGCAGGGAAACTAGCGGGAACAAGAGGACCGGGGAGCTGTTTTTT. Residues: CASRETSGNKRTGELFF.